Given below is one TCR beta chain in context. This sample was taken from a study of blood T cell repertoires in COVID-19. Study background: Researchers got acute and convalescent COVID-19 samples from the United States, Italy and Spain.

The V end lost 5 bases, the J end lost 8 bases, and 15 bases lay between the germline ends. Germline loops: CDR1 SGHTA, CDR2 FQGNSA. CDR3 length equals 13 residues. Enrollees, about 18 to 95 years old, lived in approximately 25 US areas. Allocation to cohorts depended on clinical history reported by the participants. Authors' methods: Reference gene primer amplification in the assay estimated nucleated cell counts. The data were produced by immunoSEQ multiplex PCR, yet TCRdb's version contains in-frame clones alone and is incomplete. That table supplies the V and J calls and clone size; D and trimming were determined from the DNA. The table lists 360,000 or so clones, under 90% of them singletons.

The gene calls are TRBV7-2 and TRBJ1-2; possibly TRBD1 for D (6 bases). Sequenced material: PBMCs or T cells enriched from blood (not recorded which). The sequence was collected from a woman younger than 45 who had recovered from COVID-19. The CDR3 spells CASSIGQSGGYTF. Here the CDR3 DNA reads TGTGCCAGCAGCATCGGACAGAGCGGAGGCTACACCTTC. The whole variable domain, filled in from reference TRBV7-2 and TRBJ1-2, reads GAGVSQSPSNKVTEKGKDVELRCDPISGHTALYWYRQSLGQGLEFLIYFQGNSAPDKSGLPSDRFSAERTGGSVSTLTIQRTQQEDSAVYLCASSIGQSGGYTFGSGTRLTVV.